Described below is a single T cell receptor (beta chain) sequence and its context. The data stem from a study of T cell changes during pregnancy in multiple sclerosis. CDR1 and CDR2 (germline): SGHRS, YFSETQ. The V gene lost 1 base and the J gene lost 7 bases, with 11 bases spanning the gap. CDR3 length: 14 amino acids. Method: immunoSEQ multiplex PCR; TCRdb's copy keeps in-frame clones and lacks some. The top ten clones hold roughly 0.85% of a sample with more than 45,000 clones, about 92% of them seen once. The receptor was derived from a female donor in good health, enrolled as a control in a pregnancy study. The chain recombines TRBV5-1 with TRBJ2-2; D possibly corresponds to TRBD2 (5 bases). The source material was CD4+ T cells from peripheral blood mononuclear cells, sampled in the second trimester of pregnancy. Here the CDR3 DNA reads TGCGCCAGCAGCTTGAGGGCAGAGGGCGGGGAGCTGTTTTTT. This gives the protein CASSLRAEGGELFF.